This TCR beta chain was obtained from a study of cytomegalovirus exposure and HLA in healthy donors (dated by TCRdb to about 2017). With respect to the entire study: An earlier analysis of fewer than 750 of the donors reported about 280 Gb of sequence data and roughly 120 million unique TCR beta sequences obtained from 180 million or so T cells. About 300 gigabases of sequencing data and approximately 92 million unique TCR sequences made up an early release that covered 500 to 650 HLA-typed donors. Among the roughly 400 genotyped donors, around 81% belonged to the genetic ancestry cluster associated with self-reported Caucasian donors. The study aimed to test whether signatures of past pathogen exposure could be identified by cataloging public T cell receptors. The T cell repertoires of under 750 subjects were profiled by immunosequencing and related to cytomegalovirus serostatus. Besides the first cohort of approximately 710 subjects, a separate validation cohort made up of about 120 different subjects was used. To predict cytomegalovirus infection status, the study brought together high-throughput TCR immunosequencing, statistical association of individual TCRs with disease status, and machine learning. A later analysis re-analyzed previously published TCR beta repertoires from 666 donors and added high-resolution HLA genotyping to study TCR occurrence patterns. Rather than using new phenotypic data, the later analysis identified candidate immune exposures from TCR beta sequences and from how often those sequences occurred across donors. An earlier analysis of more than 450 of the donors used high-throughput TCR beta sequencing to judge whether each TCR beta V gene segment behaved as functional or pseudogenic. Donor age, sex, ethnicity and CMV serostatus were collected together with the repertoire data. A later genetic analysis used genome-wide SNP genotypes for about 65% of the 666 donors, treating that subset as a discovery cohort. Every discovery cohort repertoire had been produced on one sequencing platform. Both class I and class II loci were covered by HLA typing, at four-digit resolution. Typing coverage differed by locus: A, B, C, DRB1 and DQB1 were typed in about 620-640 donors, DQA1 in about 510, DPA1 in around 610, and DPB1 in approximately 450. Because of strong linkage in the cohort, a few DR-DQ haplotypes were treated as single units for association and clustering. Among some 410 genotyped donors of the cohort, an average of approximately 240,000 unique TCR beta nucleotide sequences were sequenced per donor, roughly a sixth of them non-productive.

In total, roughly 710 healthy bone marrow donors made up the cohort. At the time of sampling, all cohort members were nominally healthy, though unrecorded immune exposures were likely present. The donor tested CMV seronegative, placing the donor among the roughly 350 seronegative members of the cohort. A peripheral blood sample was collected from each donor, and TCR beta sequencing was performed on peripheral blood mononuclear cells. The Qiagen DNeasy Blood Extraction Kit was used to extract genomic DNA from the blood cell samples. CDR1 is given as SGHAT and CDR2 as FQNNGV, both from the germline V gene. Trimming takes 5 bases from V and 6 bases from J, and the germline ends sit 13 bases apart. Spanning cysteine to phenylalanine, the CDR3 consists of 13 amino acids. The retained sequence is limited to the CDR3, 39 bases, with the frame set at the first base. This clone was counted between two and nine times. The specificity of this receptor is unknown. Base qualities are not provided; no much larger clone lies one nucleotide away.

Study-level results and caveats: CMV serostatus was the only immune exposure information available for the cohort. Because some donors lacked HLA typing at each locus, the association tests relied only on the typed subset. In an earlier analysis of fewer than 750 of the donors, most TCR beta V segments were observed in productive rearrangements about 87% or about 30% of the time, broadly matching IMGT annotations. In a later analysis, most CMV-associated TCR beta chains were found to appear HLA-restricted, with HLA associations seemingly driven largely by CMV exposure. Assigning TCR associations to individual alleles was difficult when HLA alleles, especially DR and DQ, strongly co-occurred. Across donors, most TCR sequences were observed very rarely, whereas some public TCRs were present in many individuals. In a later genetic analysis, a missense DCLRE1C variant was associated with V-gene and J-gene trimming of TCR beta chains, and the association was replicated in an independent cohort. The authors suggested that the approach could potentially be generalized to other disease states and immunological phenotypes. The study gave a list of about 160 TCR beta chains associated with cytomegalovirus. Because counts were too low, seventeen rarely observed V segments, including chromosome 9 orphons, were left out of the earlier analysis of 500 to 650 of the donors. Only TCR beta chains were sequenced in this cohort, and the absence of alpha or paired-chain data limited detectable features. In a later analysis, TCR association rates were found to vary across HLA loci, with the most associated TCRs seen for DRB1 alleles and the fewest for HLA-C alleles. According to a later genetic analysis, donors in an Asian-associated ancestry cluster had fewer N-insertions in productive TCRs than the approximately 700-donor mean. In vitro tests confirmed that three of the cytomegalovirus-associated TCR beta chains recognize cytomegalovirus antigens. The classifier was reported to diagnose cytomegalovirus status with high specificity and sensitivity in both the original and validation cohorts. The 87-base-pair reads could not distinguish some IMGT-functional V segments, including TRBV6-2 and TRBV6-3, so those segments were excluded. The presence/absence analyses assumed that sequencing depth was roughly uniform across donors, and that assumption may not be true. In a later analysis, HLA-associated TCR beta chains showed more clonal expansion and lower generation probabilities than non-associated chains that were equally common. A further reported finding was that TCR beta sequences accurately predicted the HLA-A and HLA-B alleles for most subjects in the first cohort. A later analysis reported that several top co-occurrence clusters appeared linked to parvovirus B19, influenza, CMV and Epstein-Barr virus. In a later analysis, 16,951 TCR beta sequences were associated with specific HLA alleles at a false discovery rate of 0.05. A cluster of highly shared sequence variants was judged likely to be a technical artifact of the sequencing pipeline. Linkage disequilibrium might explain the correlated functional status among segregating V segments, but an unknown experimental factor could not be excluded.

The protocol used for the library was the immunoSEQ multiplex PCR assay. The multiplex PCR relied on a mix of 60 forward primers for TCR Vbeta segments and 13 reverse primers for TCR Jbeta segments. A multiplex PCR assay on genomic DNA amplified the CDR3 region of rearranged TCR beta genes. Amplified TCR beta libraries were sequenced as 87-base-pair reads on the Illumina HiSeq System. Turning to the authors' computational methods: In a later analysis, 80 million or so unique TCR beta chains were counted across the roughly 670 repertoires, and approximately 11 million of these chains were shared by at least two donors. Raw reads were error-corrected and collapsed into unique sequences by a nearest-neighbor algorithm in which closely related sequences were merged to remove PCR and sequencing errors. To assign V, D and J gene segments, CDR3 sequences were aligned to IMGT reference sequences. For a sequence to be retained, a match of at least six nucleotides was required to both a V gene segment and a J gene segment. Rearrangements were classified as productive when the CDR3 lacked stop codons and remained in frame with V and J, and all other rearrangements were classified as non-productive. CDR3 was defined according to IMGT convention as the region running from the second conserved V-encoded cysteine to the conserved J-encoded phenylalanine. Sequences without an unambiguous match to a single V gene segment were excluded from the earlier analysis of approximately 560 of the donors. In an earlier analysis of roughly 500 of the donors, V segments were called functional above 56.7% productive rearrangements and were called segregating when the between-donor standard deviation exceeded 5%. To diagnose cytomegalovirus status from the catalog of TCR beta chain sequences, a statistical classification framework was built. In a later analysis, V and J genes were assigned by comparing TCR nucleotide sequences against IMGT/GENE-DB human TR gene sequences. Using the TCRdist pipeline, a later analysis assigned CDR3 sequences along with most-parsimonious VDJ recombination scenarios. A later analysis defined each TCR beta chain by its CDR3 amino acid sequence plus V-gene family, and excluded reads lacking a unique V-gene family. To address suspected cross-contamination and a sequencing artifact, a later analysis removed roughly 640 highly shared, low-generation-probability nucleotide sequences. In a later analysis, a clonal expansion index was calculated for each public chain from normalized within-repertoire ranks of inferred template counts. A later analysis computed generation probabilities with a VDJ recombination model fitted to out-of-frame rearrangements, and checked the results against IGoR. In a later analysis, hypergeometric tests were used to score TCR-TCR, TCR-HLA and TCR-CMV co-occurrence, with a repertoire-size bias correction applied to TCR pairs. To estimate false discovery rates, a later analysis permuted the HLA or CMV assignments 20 times. In a later analysis, co-occurring TCRs were grouped with DBSCAN, and TCRdist sequence similarity was added when clustering was performed within HLA-allele-positive subsets. Repertoires with fewer than 30,000 or more than 120,000 public chains were left out of co-occurrence clustering, as were about 5 repertoires with anomalous nucleotide sharing. Here the immuneACCESS table is served through TCRdb, limited to in-frame sequences with V and J called. Missing clones are a known gap in these copies; in checked studies unresolved V genes cover under half, and the rest lacks a known reason. Clone size and V and J calls were adopted from that table, with D and trimming inferred from the DNA. Recorded for this sample are over 100,000 clones; over 75% of them occurred a single time. Of the sample, approximately 2.1% is held by the ten largest clones.

Sequenced material: PBMCs. This clonotype was sampled from a man aged 25 to 45 in good health and CMV-seronegative. The chain couples TRBV11-2 to TRBJ2-5, and perhaps TRBD2 as D gene, on 6 matching bases. CDR3 region: CASSRPGVQTQYF. The DNA reads as follows: TGTGCCAGCAGCCGGCCGGGGGTTCAGACCCAGTACTTC.